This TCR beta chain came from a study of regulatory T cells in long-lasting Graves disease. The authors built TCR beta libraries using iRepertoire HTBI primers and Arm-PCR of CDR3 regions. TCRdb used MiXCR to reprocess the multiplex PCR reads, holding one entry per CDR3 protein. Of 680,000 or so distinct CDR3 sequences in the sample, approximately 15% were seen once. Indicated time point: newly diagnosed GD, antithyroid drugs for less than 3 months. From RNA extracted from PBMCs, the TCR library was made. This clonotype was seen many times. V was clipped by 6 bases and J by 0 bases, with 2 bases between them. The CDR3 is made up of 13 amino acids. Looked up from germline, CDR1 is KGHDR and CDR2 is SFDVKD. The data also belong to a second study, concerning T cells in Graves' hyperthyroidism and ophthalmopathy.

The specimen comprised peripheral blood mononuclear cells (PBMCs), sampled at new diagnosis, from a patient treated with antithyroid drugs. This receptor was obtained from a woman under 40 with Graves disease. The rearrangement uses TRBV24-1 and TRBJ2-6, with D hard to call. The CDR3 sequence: CATSYSGANVLTF. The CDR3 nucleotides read TGTGCCACCAGTTACTCTGGGGCCAACGTCCTGACTTTC.